The clone carrying this T cell receptor beta chain was counted a single time. The data stem from a study of blood T cell repertoires in COVID-19. Produced via immunoSEQ multiplex PCR; TCRdb's table is partial and in-frame only. The profile shows some 190,000 clones, approximately 85% of them singletons. Germline CDR1 and CDR2: SGHTA and FQGTGA. This CDR3 comprises 16 residues. V gave up 1 base and J gave up 1 base; unmatched junction bases: 1. The receptor was isolated from a man aged 55 to 70 with acute or convalescent COVID-19. V and J are TRBV7-3 and TRBJ2-2; 9 bases are shared with TRBD1. Material: peripheral blood. The CDR3 DNA follows: TGTGCCAGCAGCTTAAACAGGGGGCGGAACACCGGGGAGCTGTTTTTT. This encodes CASSLNRGRNTGELFF.